The 3 T cell receptor beta chains given below trace back to one sample, sequenced in a study of cytomegalovirus exposure and HLA in healthy donors. With 60 Vbeta and 13 Jbeta primers, the PCR was carried out. TCRdb's copy holds only in-frame clones and misses some; the assay was immunoSEQ multiplex PCR. This sample's table has roughly 190,000 clones. Sequenced sample: PBMCs. Receptor source: a woman between 18 and 29 years old in good health and CMV-seropositive.

A remark on this clone: One junction end does not reproduce the germline sequence, and a read error may be involved. The same CDR3 also results from other DNA sequences found in this sample. The chain carries TRBV19 and TRBJ2-5, with 10 bases matching TRBD2. The CDR3 extends over 14 amino acids. Germline V gives CDR1 LNHDA, CDR2 SQIVND (reference sequence). CDR3 sequence: CASSMGLAMQTQYF. The CDR3 DNA is TGTGCCAGTAGTATGGGACTAGCGATGCAGACTCAGTACTTC.

This rearrangement joins TRBV30 to TRBJ1-1, with D maybe TRBD1 (5 bases). With 4 bases removed from V and 1 base from J, the gap between germline ends came to 13 bases. Germline-derived CDR1 and CDR2 are GTSNPN and SVGIG (reference sequence). The length of the CDR3 is 14 residues. CDR3 residues: CAWTPRTPNTEAFF. CDR3 bases: TGTGCCTGGACCCCCCGGACACCGAACACTGAAGCTTTCTTT.

V usage is TRBV5-1 and J usage is TRBJ1-5; 8 bases are shared with TRBD1. This CDR3 spans 15 amino acids. With V trimmed by 4 bases and J by 4 bases, 7 bases remained unmatched. CDR1 and CDR2 (germline): SGHRS, YFSETQ. In DNA, the CDR3 is TGCGCCAGCAGCGCCACCGGGACAGGAAATCAGCCCCAGCATTTT. Protein product: CASSATGTGNQPQHF.